The 11 T cell receptor beta chains presented below share a single source sample, sequenced in a study of blood T cell repertoires in COVID-19. The repertoire was sequenced with immunoSEQ multiplex PCR; TCRdb's copy has only in-frame clones and lacks some. The table records tens of thousands of clones, roughly 82% of them present only once. Sequences were obtained from peripheral blood. The receptor source for this set is a human donor in a cohort sampled during active COVID-19.

The chain joins TRBV27 to TRBJ1-4; D unclear. From germline, CDR1 is MNHEY and CDR2 SMNVEV (reference sequence). There are 16 residues in the CDR3. V shed 0 bases and J shed 8 bases, with 16 bases lying between them. The CDR3 region is CASSLSGRDLWEKLFF. CDR3 sequence (DNA): TGTGCCAGCAGTTTATCGGGCCGAGACCTTTGGGAAAAACTGTTTTTT. Using reference TRBV27 and TRBJ1-4 for the parts outside the CDR3, the full variable domain is EAQVTQNPRYLITVTGKKLTVTCSQNMNHEYMSWYRQDPGLGLRQIYYSMNVEVTDKGDVPEGYKVSRKEKRNFPLILESPSPNQTSLYFCASSLSGRDLWEKLFFGSGTQLSVL.

The chain couples TRBV10-2 to TRBJ1-1; 7 bases align to TRBD1. The CDR3 has 13 residues. V trimming: 4 bases; J trimming: 5 bases; junction bases outside the gene matches: 4. Germline V lookup: CDR1 WSHSY, CDR2 SAAADI. The CDR3 bases are TGCGCCAGCAGTGGAAGCAGGGGGACTGAAGCTTTCTTT. Amino acids: CASSGSRGTEAFF.

The V call is TRBV18, the J call TRBJ2-7; D call uncertain. The CDR3 has 14 residues. The germline V gene encodes CDR1 KGHSH and CDR2 LQKENI. Between the trimmed V and J ends, which lost 5 bases and 0 bases, there was a span of 11 bases. CDR3 DNA sequence: TGTGCCAGCTCAGGTCAGGAACGCTCCTACGAGCAGTACTTC. This translates into CASSGQERSYEQYF.

The rearrangement joins TRBV3-1 (or the pseudogene TRBV3-2) to TRBJ1-5; D is uncertain. Germline V gives CDR1 LGHDT, CDR2 YNNKEL (reference sequence). V lost 4 bases, J lost 3 bases, and 7 bases lay in between. The CDR3 has 13 residues. CDR3 loop: CASSPSPNQPQHF. The CDR3 coding sequence is TGTGCCAGCAGCCCGTCTCCCAATCAGCCCCAGCATTTT.

The V call is TRBV11-3, the J call TRBJ2-7; D ambiguous. The CDR3 spans 11 residues. The germline V gene encodes CDR1 SGHNT and CDR2 YENEEA. V lost 4 bases and J 5 bases, leaving 6 bases between the germline ends. The CDR3 reads CASSSYDEQYF. Written as DNA, the CDR3 is TGTGCCAGCAGCTCCTATGACGAGCAGTACTTC.

The chain couples TRBV5-1 to TRBJ2-3; TRBD1 aligns across 9 bases. This CDR3 comprises 14 residues. The germline gives CDR1 SGHRS, CDR2 YFSETQ. V lost 7 bases to trimming and J lost 5 bases; unmatched junction nucleotides: 8. The DNA of the CDR3 is TGCGCCAGCCAAGGACAGGGGTATGAAGATACGCAGTATTTT. It specifies CASQGQGYEDTQYF.

The chain carries TRBV7-2 and TRBJ1-1, with D tentatively TRBD1 (5 bases). This CDR3 comprises 16 residues. V dropped 4 bases and J dropped 4 bases, with 19 bases sitting between them. CDR1 is SGHTA and CDR2 is FQGNSA in the germline V gene. The CDR3 sequence is CASSSSQGRYGTEAFF. The DNA of the CDR3 is TGTGCCAGCAGCTCCTCCCAGGGAAGGTACGGCACTGAAGCTTTCTTT. Complete variable domain (other parts from reference TRBV7-2 and TRBJ1-1): GAGVSQSPSNKVTEKGKDVELRCDPISGHTALYWYRQSLGQGLEFLIYFQGNSAPDKSGLPSDRFSAERTGGSVSTLTIQRTQQEDSAVYLCASSSSQGRYGTEAFFGQGTRLTVV.

This sequence joins TRBV14 and TRBJ2-7, with 9 bases matching TRBD1. The CDR3 contains 14 residues. The trim removed 5 bases at V and 3 bases at J, leaving 5 bases unmatched. CDR1 and CDR2 from the germline V gene are SGHDN and FVKESK. CDR3 sequence reads: CASSSGTGLYEQYF. The CDR3, as DNA: TGTGCCAGCAGCTCCGGGACAGGGCTCTACGAGCAGTACTTC.

The chain uses TRBV9 and TRBJ2-5; tentative D call: TRBD2 (5 bases). Germline V CDR1 and CDR2: SGDLS, YYNGEE. CDR3 length: 14 residues. V gave up 0 bases and J gave up 4 bases, with 10 bases separating them. CDR3 sequence: CASSVVPGGETQYF. The CDR3 coding sequence is TGTGCCAGCAGCGTAGTCCCAGGAGGAGAGACCCAGTACTTC.

The chain carries TRBV2 and TRBJ2-1, with D possibly being TRBD1 (6 bases). This CDR3 region has 10 residues. The germline V and J ends were trimmed by 9 bases and 8 bases, with 8 bases remaining between them. CDR1 SNHLY and CDR2 FYNNEI come from the germline V gene. This CDR3 reads CASYRDEQFF. The CDR3 DNA sequence: TGTGCCAGTTACAGGGATGAGCAGTTCTTC.

The V gene is TRBV24-1, the J gene TRBJ2-5; 8 bases agree with TRBD2. Germline V gene data show CDR1 as KGHDR and CDR2 as SFDVKD. This CDR3 comprises 15 residues. Trimming at V came to 8 bases and at J to 5 bases, leaving 12 bases not matched to a gene. CDR3 DNA: TGTGCCACCAAAGGGAGCGGGAGCGTAGAGGAGACCCAGTACTTC. Protein sequence: CATKGSGSVEETQYF.